This entry describes one T cell receptor beta chain. What it binds is unknown. The CDR3 does not end in the conserved phenylalanine or tryptophan, so this is likely a read error. Genomic DNA, the template, was used for profiling of the TCR beta VDJ and CDR3. TCRdb analysed the reads with MiXCR anew, one entry per CDR3 protein. Seen here are about 420,000 distinct CDR3 sequences, about two thirds observed once, and the top ten hold approximately 4%. The source of the sample is a study of CD8+CD57+ T cells in acquired aplastic anemia. On the study more broadly: Quantities of DNA derived from sorted CD4+ and CD8+ cells averaged approximately 3 ug. CD4+ cell libraries from healthy donors averaged about 10 million reads.

J gave up 4 bases and V 4 bases, and 10 bases lay outside the gene matches. From germline, CDR1 is SEHNR and CDR2 FQNEAQ (reference sequence). CDR3 size: 16 residues. Study-wide results and caveats: The number of CD8+ CDR3 sequences shared by patients and controls was twenty-nine.

The genes are TRBV7-9 and TRBJ1-2; TRBD1 matches 9 bases. The specimen sequenced was sorted CD4+, CD8+, or CD8+CD57+ T cells (not recorded which) from PBMCs. This TCR was recovered from a human donor in good health, serving as a control. CDR3 DNA: TGTGCCAGCAGCTCAACCGGGACAGGGTTAGGCTATGGCTACACCCTC. Translation gives CASSSTGTGLGYGYTL.